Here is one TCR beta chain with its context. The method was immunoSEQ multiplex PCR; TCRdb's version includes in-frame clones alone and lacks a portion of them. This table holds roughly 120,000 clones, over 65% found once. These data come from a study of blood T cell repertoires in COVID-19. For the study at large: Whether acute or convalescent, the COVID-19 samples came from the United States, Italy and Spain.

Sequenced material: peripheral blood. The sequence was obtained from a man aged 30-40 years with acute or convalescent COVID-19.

CDR3 in amino acids: CASSLDLGEGTEAFF. The CDR3 region has the DNA TGTGCCAGCAGCTTGGATCTAGGGGAAGGTACTGAAGCTTTCTTT. This chain connects TRBV5-6 to TRBJ1-1; the D gene is possibly TRBD1 (5 bases). The CDR3 contains 15 residues. From germline, CDR1 is SGHDT and CDR2 YYEEEE. V lost 0 bases and J 5 bases, leaving 14 bases between the germline ends.